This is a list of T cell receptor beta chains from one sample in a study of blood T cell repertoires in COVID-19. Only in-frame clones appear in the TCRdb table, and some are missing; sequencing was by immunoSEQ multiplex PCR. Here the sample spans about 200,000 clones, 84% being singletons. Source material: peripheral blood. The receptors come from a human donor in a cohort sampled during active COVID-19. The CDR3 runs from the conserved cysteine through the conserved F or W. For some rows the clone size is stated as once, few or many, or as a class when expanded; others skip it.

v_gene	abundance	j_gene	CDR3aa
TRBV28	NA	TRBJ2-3	CASSPSGSTDTQYF
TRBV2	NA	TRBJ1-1	CASRGQWAFF
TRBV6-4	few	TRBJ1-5	CADPQGAGNQPQHF
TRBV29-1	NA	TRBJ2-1	CSVEDGAGVLYNEQFF
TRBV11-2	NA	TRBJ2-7	CASSLAGGTYYEQYF
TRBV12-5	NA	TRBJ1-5	CASGSREGNQPQHF
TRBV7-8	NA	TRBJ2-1	CASSLRSGTVLLNEQFF
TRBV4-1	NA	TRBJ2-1	CASSQSEGGPSSYNEQFF
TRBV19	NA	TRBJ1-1	CASSRRTGANPKDVAFF
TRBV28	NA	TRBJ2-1	CASSLRQGQKNYNEQFF
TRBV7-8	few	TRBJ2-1	CASSLPGWGDEQFF
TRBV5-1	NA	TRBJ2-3	CASSPGLAVGYTDTQYF
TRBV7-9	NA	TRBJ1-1	CASSIIVGTEAFF
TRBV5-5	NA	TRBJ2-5	CASSLGQGSGAKETQYF
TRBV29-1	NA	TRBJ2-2	CSVGAGAVAGELFF
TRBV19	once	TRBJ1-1	CASSHSDRVNTEAFF
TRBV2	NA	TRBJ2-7	CASSEVRWYEQYF
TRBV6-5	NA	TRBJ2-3	CASSYLTSGSTDTQYF
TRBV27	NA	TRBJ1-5	CASSPRGVNQPQHF
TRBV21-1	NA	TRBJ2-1	CASSKAKRAYNEQFF
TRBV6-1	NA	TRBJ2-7	CASSEVFRGSYEQYF
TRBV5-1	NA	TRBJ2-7	CASSLASRIVGNEQYF
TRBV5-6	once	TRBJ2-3	CASSLEYLAGGFDTQYF
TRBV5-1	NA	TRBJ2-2	CASSLVSGGTGKLFF
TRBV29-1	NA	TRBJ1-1	CSVVGTGALSTEAFF
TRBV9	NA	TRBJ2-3	CASSVVVGGRAKLYF
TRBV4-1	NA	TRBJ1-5	CASSQDGRQGNQPQHF
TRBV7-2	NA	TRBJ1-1	CASSFRRAPNTEAFF
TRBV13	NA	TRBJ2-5	CASSTTGLETQYF
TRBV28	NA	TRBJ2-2	CASSLYAQNTGELFF
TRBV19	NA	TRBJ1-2	CASSKVLGSRDRVYGYTF
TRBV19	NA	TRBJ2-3	CASRPDGHFTDTQYF
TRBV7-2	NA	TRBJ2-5	CASSLGASGGEETQYF
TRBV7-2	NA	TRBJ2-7	CASSQQGWEQYF
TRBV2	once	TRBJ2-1	CASAAGTSRDEQFF
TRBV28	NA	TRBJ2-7	CASRVTRSYEQYF
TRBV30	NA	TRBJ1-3	CAWLPRPLGNTIYF
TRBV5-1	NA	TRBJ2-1	CASSFGSSYNEQFF
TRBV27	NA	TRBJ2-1	CASSTPLTPGQGKDYNEQFF
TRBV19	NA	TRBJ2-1	CASSLGTSGENEQFF
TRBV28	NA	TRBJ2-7	CASVPRDRGLEQYF
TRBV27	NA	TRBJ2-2	CASTRGVGSGYTGELFF
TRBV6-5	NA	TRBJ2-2	CASSYAGAGTGELFF
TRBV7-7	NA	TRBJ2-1	CASSTGLAGISEQFF
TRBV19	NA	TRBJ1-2	CASSPWDRGRGGYTF
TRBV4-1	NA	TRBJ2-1	CASSQEHGEVYEQFF
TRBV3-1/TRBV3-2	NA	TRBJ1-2	CASSRSGQRKSQDYGYTF
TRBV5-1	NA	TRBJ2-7	CASSLSTGVGSEQYF
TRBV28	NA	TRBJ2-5	CASSPGQGALRSVQETQYF
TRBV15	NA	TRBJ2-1	CATSVDRGDEQFF
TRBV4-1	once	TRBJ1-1	CASSQEVTGDTEAFF
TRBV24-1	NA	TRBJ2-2	CATSDMTGGETGELFF
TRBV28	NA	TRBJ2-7	CASAPGGPPYEQYF
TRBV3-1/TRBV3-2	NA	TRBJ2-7	CASSQMRSSYEQYF
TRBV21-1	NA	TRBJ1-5	CASSNKGQSNQPQHF
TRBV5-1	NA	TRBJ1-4	CASSLPGQGGSEKLFF
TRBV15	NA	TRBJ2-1	CATSRDRTSGRLEFF
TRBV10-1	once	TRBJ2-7	CASSPGQGLSYEQYF
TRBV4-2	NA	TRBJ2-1	CASSLGQGWNEQFF